The 23 T cell receptor beta chains below all came from one sample that was sequenced in a study of T cell responses to AZD1222 COVID-19 vaccine. Produced via immunoSEQ multiplex PCR; TCRdb's table is partial and in-frame only. This sample has 150,000 to 200,000 clones, with 92% found just once. The starting material was peripheral blood, obtained on day 0 of AZD1222 vaccination. These receptors all come from an adult in good health.

Points on this clone: The DNA is omitted, as the CDR3 cannot be located on it reliably, and the CDR3 follows TCRdb's listing. The chain has TRBV4-1 and TRBJ2-2; TRBD2, as called in the table, went unchecked against the DNA. The CDR3 is 21 amino acids long, termini counted. In germline, CDR1 is MGHRA, CDR2 YSYEKL. The CDR3 reads CASSPPARLAGGGRRAGELFF.

The chain has TRBV7-2 and TRBJ2-3, with D uncertain. The CDR3 length is 15 residues. Germline V gene lookup returns CDR1 SGHTA and CDR2 FQGNSA. Trimming shortened V by 5 bases and J by 6 bases, and 18 bases separated the two germline ends. In DNA, the CDR3 is TGTGCCAGCAGCAAGCTAAGGTCGCCGGTTGATACGCAGTATTTT. The encoded protein is CASSKLRSPVDTQYF.

The CDR3 here is CASSLSVGDEQYF. DNA of the CDR3: TGTGCCAGCAGCTTAAGTGTCGGGGACGAGCAGTACTTC. The rearrangement uses TRBV7-3 and TRBJ2-7, with D tentatively TRBD2 (5 bases). Deletions cut 1 base from V and 5 bases from J, with 9 bases between. The CDR3 is made up of 13 amino acids. The germline CDR1 and CDR2 sequences are SGHTA and FQGTGA.

The V gene is TRBV28, the J gene TRBJ1-5; D is perhaps TRBD1 (6 bases). Trimming removed 4 bases at V and 6 bases at J, with 10 bases between. CDR3 size: 13 residues. Germline V gene lookup returns CDR1 MDHEN and CDR2 SYDVKM. Here the CDR3 DNA reads TGTGCCAGCAGTTCGGGGGGCGTTCAGCCCCAGCATTTT. Encoded protein: CASSSGGVQPQHF.

This chain joins TRBV29-1 and TRBJ2-5; no definite D call. CDR1 and CDR2 (germline): SQVTM, ANQGSEA. CDR3 length equals 11 residues. The V end lost 6 bases, the J end lost 5 bases, and 10 bases lay between the germline ends. The CDR3 spells CSVLGPETQYF. CDR3 DNA: TGCAGCGTACTCGGACCGGAGACCCAGTACTTC.

The rearrangement joins TRBV10-3 to TRBJ2-1; D is undetermined. The CDR3 contains 12 residues. Deletions cut 4 bases from V and 5 bases from J, with 6 bases between. The V gene's germline CDR1 is ENHRY and CDR2 SYGVKD. CDR3: CAISGFDNEQFF. CDR3 in DNA: TGTGCCATCAGTGGGTTTGACAATGAGCAGTTCTTC.

The V call is TRBV30, the J call TRBJ2-7; D gene ambiguous. The length of the CDR3 is 15 residues. CDR1 is GTSNPN and CDR2 is SVGIG in the germline V gene (reference sequence). V lost 4 bases, J lost 2 bases, and 18 bases lay in between. The CDR3 DNA sequence: TGTGCCTGGACCCTTAGGATGGGCGGCCCCTACGAGCAGTACTTC. This encodes CAWTLRMGGPYEQYF.

This clone was detected a few times. Different DNA sequences within this sample yield the same CDR3. V usage is TRBV11-1 and J usage is TRBJ2-5; TRBD1 is a possible D gene (6 bases). The CDR3 sequence is 13 residues long. V was cut by 5 bases and J by 0 bases, with 7 bases left in between. Germline values: CDR1 SGHAT, CDR2 FQDESV (reference sequence). This chain's CDR3 is CASSPGDQETQYF. The CDR3 nucleotides are TGTGCCAGCAGCCCAGGGGACCAAGAGACCCAGTACTTC.

The V and J genes are TRBV10-3 and TRBJ1-5, with TRBD1 matching over 8 bases. CDR1 is ENHRY and CDR2 is SYGVKD in the germline V gene. The CDR3 length is 14 residues. J gave up 4 bases and V 6 bases, and 5 bases lay outside the gene matches. CDR3 nucleotides: TGTGCCATCAGGCCAGGACAGGGTAATCAGCCCCAGCATTTT. It yields the protein CAIRPGQGNQPQHF.

The V call is TRBV14, the J call TRBJ2-1; D perhaps matches TRBD2 (5 bases). Trimming removed 0 bases from V and 4 bases from J, with 16 bases in between. The CDR3 length is 17 residues. The V gene's germline CDR1 is SGHDN and CDR2 FVKESK. In DNA, the CDR3 is TGTGCCAGCAGCCAAGATCAGGCTAGCTCCCAATACAATGAGCAGTTCTTC. This gives the protein CASSQDQASSQYNEQFF.

The chain couples TRBV11-2 to TRBJ1-1; the D gene is possibly TRBD1 (6 bases). Germline values: CDR1 SGHAT, CDR2 FQNNGV. This CDR3 region has 14 residues. V gave up 1 base and J gave up 4 bases, with 10 bases separating them. In DNA, the CDR3 is TGTGCCAGCAGCTTAGGAGGGGGGGGCACTGAAGCTTTCTTT. Amino acids: CASSLGGGGTEAFF.

The table lists this clone with a count of one. The chain links TRBV18 to TRBJ2-1; 13 bases agree with TRBD2. V lost 5 bases and J lost 6; bases outside the gene matches: 13. The CDR3 covers 18 residues. The germline V gene encodes CDR1 KGHSH and CDR2 LQKENI. The CDR3 DNA reads as TGTGCCAGCTCATTTCGCGGGTGGGGGACTAGCGGGATCAATGAGCAGTTCTTC. It codes for CASSFRGWGTSGINEQFF.

The J gene is TRBJ2-1, the V gene TRBV11-3; D gene uncertain. V was shortened by 5 bases and J by 0 bases, with 11 bases between the two germline ends. Germline V CDR1 and CDR2: SGHNT, YENEEA. The CDR3 contains 15 residues. The CDR3 protein is CASSPHGRSYNEQFF. The CDR3 DNA follows: TGTGCCAGCAGCCCCCACGGTCGCTCCTACAATGAGCAGTTCTTC.

CDR3 bases: TGTGCCACCAGCAGAGAGGACGGGTACAATGAGCAGTTCTTC. Translating it yields CATSREDGYNEQFF. This rearrangement joins TRBV15 to TRBJ2-1; no clear D. V was cut by 0 bases and J by 4 bases, with 7 bases left in between. Germline CDR1 LNHNV, CDR2 YYDKDF (reference sequence). This CDR3 spans 14 amino acids. The whole variable domain, remainder taken from reference TRBV15 and TRBJ2-1, is DAMVIQNPRYQVTQFGKPVTLSCSQTLNHNVMYWYQQKSSQAPKLLFHYYDKDFNNEADTPDNFQSRRPNTSFCFLDIRSPGLGDTAMYLCATSREDGYNEQFFGPGTRLTVL.

The chain recombines TRBV18 with TRBJ1-1; D is uncertain. CDR3 size: 14 residues. Deletions cut 4 bases from V and 6 bases from J, with 15 bases between. CDR1 is KGHSH and CDR2 is LQKENI in the germline V gene. CDR3 nucleotide sequence: TGTGCCAGCTCACTTGGGCCTGGGGTACCTGAAGCTTTCTTT. The encoded protein is CASSLGPGVPEAFF.

The V call is TRBV7-2, the J call TRBJ2-5, with D unclear. V was cut by 2 bases and J by 5 bases, with 12 bases left in between. The CDR3 sequence is 14 residues long. Germline loops: CDR1 SGHTA, CDR2 FQGNSA. CDR3 in amino acids: CASSLPVAAETQYF. CDR3 coding DNA: TGTGCCAGCAGCTTACCGGTGGCAGCTGAGACCCAGTACTTC.

The chain joins TRBV28 to TRBJ1-1; D is unresolved. Germline loops: CDR1 MDHEN, CDR2 SYDVKM. Between the trimmed V and J ends, which lost 6 bases and 1 base, there was a span of 9 bases. The CDR3 contains 13 residues. This chain's CDR3 is CASSPPRNTEAFF. The CDR3, as DNA: TGTGCCAGCAGCCCCCCCAGGAACACTGAAGCTTTCTTT.

The chain joins TRBV4-3 to TRBJ2-5, with TRBD2 as a possible D gene (5 bases). Trimming stripped 4 bases from V and 9 bases from J, with 12 bases between. Germline V gives CDR1 LGHNA, CDR2 YSLEER. The CDR3 is made up of 12 amino acids. The CDR3 coding sequence is TGCGCCAGCAGCCCCCTTGGGGAGTCCCAGTACTTC. Translation: CASSPLGESQYF.

This chain links TRBV29-1 with TRBJ1-1, with 7 bases fitting TRBD1. Germline values: CDR1 SQVTM, CDR2 ANQGSEA. CDR3 length equals 14 residues. Trimming at V came to 4 bases and at J to 5 bases, leaving 10 bases not matched to a gene. As DNA, the CDR3 is TGCAGCGTTGTGGCAGGGGGTGTGGAAACTGAAGCTTTCTTT. Residues: CSVVAGGVETEAFF. Based on the CDR3 plus reference TRBV29-1 and TRBJ1-1, the full variable domain is SAVISQKPSRDICQRGTSLTIQCQVDSQVTMMFWYRQQPGQSLTLIATANQGSEATYESGFVIDKFPISRPNLTFSTLTVSNMSPEDSSIYLCSVVAGGVETEAFFGQGTRLTVV.

The chain carries TRBV2 and TRBJ2-1; the match to TRBD1 covers 9 bases. The CDR3 consists of 14 residues. Trimming removed 8 bases from V and 5 bases from J; junction bases left unmatched: 7. CDR1 is SNHLY, CDR2 FYNNEI, per germline. The CDR3 coding sequence is TGTGCCAGCTTGCAACGGACAGGGGACAATGAGCAGTTCTTC. It translates to CASLQRTGDNEQFF.

The V call is TRBV28, the J call TRBJ1-4; no clear D gene. The CDR3 is 13 residues long. V was trimmed by 5 bases and J by 0 bases, leaving 4 bases between them. Germline lookup yields CDR1 MDHEN and CDR2 SYDVKM. This CDR3 is CASSPATNEKLFF. Written as DNA, the CDR3 is TGTGCCAGCAGTCCCGCAACTAATGAAAAACTGTTTTTT.

The V call is TRBV4-1, the J call TRBJ2-7; 7 nucleotides align to TRBD1. Per the germline V gene, CDR1 is MGHRA and CDR2 is YSYEKL. This CDR3 has 14 residues. V lost 0 bases and J lost 3; bases outside the gene matches: 2. The CDR3 DNA reads as TGCGCCAGCAGCCAAGATCGGGACAGCTACGAGCAGTACTTC. Its translation is CASSQDRDSYEQYF.

This clone was picked up one time. The V call is TRBV19, the J call TRBJ2-2, with 7 bases identical to TRBD2. CDR3 length: 15 amino acids. Germline V gives CDR1 LNHDA, CDR2 SQIVND (reference sequence). J gave up 0 bases and V 7 bases, and 5 bases lay outside the gene matches. The CDR3: CASKDGRTNTGELFF. CDR3 bases: TGTGCCAGTAAGGACGGGAGGACGAACACCGGGGAGCTGTTTTTT.